This T cell receptor beta chain was captured in a study of identical twins. Notes on the study in general: Out-of-frame alpha sequences common to twins exhibited an excess of low generation probability. The abundant beta clonotypes from cord blood had fewer insertions, and memory repertoires had none of this.

From germline, CDR1 is MNHEY and CDR2 SMNVEV (reference sequence). The CDR3 totals 15 residues. The trim removed 3 bases at V and 4 bases at J, leaving 5 bases unmatched. This clonotype has a handful of counts. No antigen is known for it. TCRdb itself ran the 5' RACE reads through MiXCR, one entry per CDR3 protein. Of 200,000 to 250,000 distinct CDR3 sequences in the sample, roughly 7.1% were seen once. These data are also associated with another study on T cells expressing NK-cell markers.

The receptor was isolated from a woman aged 18-30 years in good health. The V and J genes are TRBV27 and TRBJ1-2; 10 positions match TRBD1. The material sequenced was CD8+ T cells sorted from blood. The CDR3 DNA is TGTGCCAGCAGTTTCCGGGGACAGGGGTTCTATGGCTACACCTTC. It translates to CASSFRGQGFYGYTF.